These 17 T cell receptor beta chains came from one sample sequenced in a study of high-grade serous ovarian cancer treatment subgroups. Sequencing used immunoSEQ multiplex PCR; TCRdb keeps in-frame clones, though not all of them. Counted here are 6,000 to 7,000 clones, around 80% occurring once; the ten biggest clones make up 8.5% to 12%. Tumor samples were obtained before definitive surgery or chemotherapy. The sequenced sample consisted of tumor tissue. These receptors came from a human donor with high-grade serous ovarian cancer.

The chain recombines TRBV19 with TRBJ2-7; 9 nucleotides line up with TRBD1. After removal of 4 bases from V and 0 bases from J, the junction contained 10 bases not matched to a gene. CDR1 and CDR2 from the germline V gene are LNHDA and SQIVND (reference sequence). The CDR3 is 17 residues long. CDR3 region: CASSTSGTGLSSYEQYF. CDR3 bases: TGTGCCAGTAGTACCTCCGGGACAGGGTTGAGCTCCTACGAGCAGTACTTC.

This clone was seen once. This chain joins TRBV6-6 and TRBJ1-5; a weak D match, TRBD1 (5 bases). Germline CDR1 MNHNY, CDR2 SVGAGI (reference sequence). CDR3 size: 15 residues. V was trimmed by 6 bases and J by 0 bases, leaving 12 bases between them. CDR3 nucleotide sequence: TGTGCCAGCAGCGCTCTAGGGGATAGCAATCAGCCCCAGCATTTT. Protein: CASSALGDSNQPQHF.

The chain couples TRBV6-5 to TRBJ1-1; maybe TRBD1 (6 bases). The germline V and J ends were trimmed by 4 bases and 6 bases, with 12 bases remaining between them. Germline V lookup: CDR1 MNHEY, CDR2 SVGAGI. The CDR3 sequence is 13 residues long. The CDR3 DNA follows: TGTGCCAGCAGTTCATTGGGGGGCGCTGAAGCTTTCTTT. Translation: CASSSLGGAEAFF.

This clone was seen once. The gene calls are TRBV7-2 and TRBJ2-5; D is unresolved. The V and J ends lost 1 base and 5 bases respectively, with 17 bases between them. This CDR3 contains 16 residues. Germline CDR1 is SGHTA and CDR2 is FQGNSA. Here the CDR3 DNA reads TGTGCCAGCAGCTTAGTTAGGTTTCAGCCTGGGGAGACCCAGTACTTC. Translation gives CASSLVRFQPGETQYF.

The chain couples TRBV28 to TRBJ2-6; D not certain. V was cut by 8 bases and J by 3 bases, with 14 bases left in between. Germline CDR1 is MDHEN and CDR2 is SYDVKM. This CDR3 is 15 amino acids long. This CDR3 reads CASCPDVSGANVLTF. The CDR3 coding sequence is TGTGCCAGCTGCCCGGACGTTAGTGGGGCCAACGTCCTGACTTTC. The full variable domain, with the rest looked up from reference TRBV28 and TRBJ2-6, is DVKVTQSSRYLVKRTGEKVFLECVQDMDHENMFWYRQDPGLGLRLIYFSYDVKMKEKGDIPEGYSVSREKKERFSLILESASTNQTSMYLCASCPDVSGANVLTFGAGSRLTVL.

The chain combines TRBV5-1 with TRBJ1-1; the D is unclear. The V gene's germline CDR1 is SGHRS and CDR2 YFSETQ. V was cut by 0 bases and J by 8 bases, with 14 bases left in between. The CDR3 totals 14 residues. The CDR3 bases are TGCGCCAGCAGCTTGGCCGTGGATACGGGGGAAGCTTTCTTT. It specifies CASSLAVDTGEAFF.

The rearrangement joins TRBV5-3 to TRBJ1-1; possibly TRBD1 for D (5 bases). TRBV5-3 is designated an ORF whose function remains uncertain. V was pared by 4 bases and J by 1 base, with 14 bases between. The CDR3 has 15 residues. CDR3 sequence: CARSPGTDPNTEAFF. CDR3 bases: TGTGCCAGAAGCCCCGGGACGGATCCGAACACTGAAGCTTTCTTT.

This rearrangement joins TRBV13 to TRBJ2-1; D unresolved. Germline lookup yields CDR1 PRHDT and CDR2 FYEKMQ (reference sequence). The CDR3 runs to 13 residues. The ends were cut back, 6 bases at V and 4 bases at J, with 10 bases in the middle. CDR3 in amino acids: CASRATPYNEQFF. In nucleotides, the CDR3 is TGTGCCAGCAGAGCTACCCCGTACAATGAGCAGTTCTTC.

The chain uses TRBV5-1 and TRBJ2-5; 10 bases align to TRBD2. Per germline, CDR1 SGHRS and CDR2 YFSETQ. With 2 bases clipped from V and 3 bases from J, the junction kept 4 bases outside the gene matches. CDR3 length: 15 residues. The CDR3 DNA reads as TGCGCCAGCAGCTTAGCGGGGGGGCCGGAAGAGACCCAGTACTTC. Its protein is CASSLAGGPEETQYF.

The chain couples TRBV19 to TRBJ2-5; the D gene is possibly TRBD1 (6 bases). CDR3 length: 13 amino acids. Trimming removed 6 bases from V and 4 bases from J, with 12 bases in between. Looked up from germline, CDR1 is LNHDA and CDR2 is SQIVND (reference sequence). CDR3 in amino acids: CASSTGRGETQYF. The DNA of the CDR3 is TGTGCCAGTAGCACAGGGAGAGGAGAGACCCAGTACTTC. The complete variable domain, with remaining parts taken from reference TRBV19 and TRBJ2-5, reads DGGITQSPKYLFRKEGQNVTLSCEQNLNHDAMYWYRQDPGQGLRLIYYSQIVNDFQKGDIAEGYSVSREKKESFPLTVTSAQKNPTAFYLCASSTGRGETQYFGPGTRLLVL.

In DNA, the CDR3 is TGCGCCAGCAGCCAAGTGTTCCTAGGGGGTAGTTACACCGGGGAGCTGTTTTTT. This translates into CASSQVFLGGSYTGELFF. This chain connects TRBV4-1 to TRBJ2-2; a possible D gene is TRBD1 (6 bases). V lost 1 base and J 3 bases, leaving 18 bases between the germline ends. Germline values: CDR1 MGHRA, CDR2 YSYEKL. CDR3 length equals 18 residues.

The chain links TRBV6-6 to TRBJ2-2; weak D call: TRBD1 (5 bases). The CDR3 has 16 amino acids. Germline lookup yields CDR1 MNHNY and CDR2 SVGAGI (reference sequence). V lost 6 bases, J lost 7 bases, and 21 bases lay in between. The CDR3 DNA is TGTGCCAGCAGAATCCTAACAGGCCCCCTGGGCGGGGAGCTGTTTTTT. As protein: CASRILTGPLGGELFF.

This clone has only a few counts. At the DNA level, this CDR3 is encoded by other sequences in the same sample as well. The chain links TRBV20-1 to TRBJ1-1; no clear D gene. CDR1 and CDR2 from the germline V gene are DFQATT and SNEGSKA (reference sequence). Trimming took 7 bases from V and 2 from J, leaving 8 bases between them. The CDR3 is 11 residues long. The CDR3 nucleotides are TGCAGTGAAAGAGGTAACACTGAAGCTTTCTTT. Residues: CSERGNTEAFF.

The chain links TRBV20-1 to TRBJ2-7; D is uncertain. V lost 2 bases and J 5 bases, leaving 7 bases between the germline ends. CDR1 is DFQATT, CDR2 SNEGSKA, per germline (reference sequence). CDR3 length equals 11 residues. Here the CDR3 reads CSARRSNEQYF. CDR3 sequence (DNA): TGCAGTGCTAGAAGGTCCAACGAGCAGTACTTC.

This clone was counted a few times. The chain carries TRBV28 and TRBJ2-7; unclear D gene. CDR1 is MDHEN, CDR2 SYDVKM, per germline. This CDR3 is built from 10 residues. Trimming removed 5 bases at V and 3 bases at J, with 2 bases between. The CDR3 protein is CASSVYEQYF. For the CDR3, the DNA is TGTGCCAGCAGTGTCTACGAGCAGTACTTC.

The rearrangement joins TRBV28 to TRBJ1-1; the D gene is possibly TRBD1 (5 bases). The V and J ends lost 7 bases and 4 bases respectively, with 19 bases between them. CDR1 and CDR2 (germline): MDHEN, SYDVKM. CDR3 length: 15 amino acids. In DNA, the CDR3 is TGTGCCAGCACACCCCCCGGGACCCCAAGCACTGAAGCTTTCTTT. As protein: CASTPPGTPSTEAFF. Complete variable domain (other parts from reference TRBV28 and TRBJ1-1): DVKVTQSSRYLVKRTGEKVFLECVQDMDHENMFWYRQDPGLGLRLIYFSYDVKMKEKGDIPEGYSVSREKKERFSLILESASTNQTSMYLCASTPPGTPSTEAFFGQGTRLTVV.

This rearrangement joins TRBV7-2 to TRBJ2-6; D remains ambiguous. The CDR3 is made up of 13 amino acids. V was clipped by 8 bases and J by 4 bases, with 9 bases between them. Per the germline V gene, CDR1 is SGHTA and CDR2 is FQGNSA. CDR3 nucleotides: TGTGCCAGCTCCCCCCTCGGGGCCAACGTCCTGACTTTC. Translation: CASSPLGANVLTF.